One and the same sample provided the 9 T cell receptor beta chains below, sequenced in a study of blood T cells in healthy people across ages. It was with a sample-barcoded 5' primer and a J-beta primer mix that a second PCR of about 6 to 12 cycles was run. TCRdb re-derived calls from the 5' RACE reads in MiXCR, one entry per CDR3 protein. The data contain about 1.1 million distinct CDR3 sequences, around two fifths of them singletons. What was sequenced was blood. All receptors derive from a man aged 18 to 29 in good health.

The chain employs TRBV5-1 and TRBJ2-2, with 9 bases fitting TRBD1. The junction had 8 bases not matched to a gene; V was cut back by 3 bases and J by 2 bases. CDR1 is SGHRS, CDR2 YFSETQ, per germline. The CDR3 is 17 residues long. The CDR3 here is CASSSILTGGNTGELFF. In DNA form, the CDR3 reads TGCGCCAGCAGCTCAATATTGACAGGGGGAAACACCGGGGAGCTGTTTTTT.

This clonotype was seen more than once but under ten times. The chain is built from TRBV10-3 and TRBJ2-3; 8 bases match TRBD1. Germline V CDR1 and CDR2: ENHRY, SYGVKD. The junction had 18 bases not matched to a gene; V was cut back by 10 bases and J by 0 bases. The CDR3 spans 18 residues. This chain's CDR3 is CATAKLGDRNPSTDTQYF. The CDR3 region has the DNA TGTGCCACGGCAAAACTCGGGGACAGGAACCCCAGCACAGATACGCAGTATTTT.

Points on this clonotype: One end of the junction fails to match germline, which may point to a read error. The genes are TRBV7-9 and TRBJ1-1; D unresolved. Germline-derived CDR1 and CDR2 are SEHNR and FQNEAQ (reference sequence). The CDR3 spans 10 residues. In nucleotides, the CDR3 is TGTGTCAGCAGCTTAGATGAAGCTTTCTTT. Translating gives CVSSLDEAFF. The full variable domain, with the rest looked up from reference TRBV7-9 and TRBJ1-1, is DTGVSQNPRHKITKRGQNVTFRCDPISEHNRLYWYRQTLGQGPEFLTYFQNEAQLEKSRLLSDRFSAERPKGSFSTLEIQRTEQGDSAMYLCVSSLDEAFFGQGTRLTVV.

This chain connects TRBV9 to TRBJ2-1, with 12 bases aligning to TRBD2. Per the germline V gene, CDR1 is SGDLS and CDR2 is YYNGEE. This CDR3 spans 18 amino acids. Trimming cost V 2 bases and J 6 bases; bases outside gene matches: 12. CDR3 in DNA: TGTGCCAGCAGCGTGCAGACTAGCGGGGGCGCCGGAGTCAATGAGCAGTTCTTC. Translated: CASSVQTSGGAGVNEQFF.

This clonotype was picked up a small number of times. A clone one base away is much larger, so this may be a read error. CDR3 sequence: CASSNSGELFF. CDR3 bases: TGTGCCAGCAGTAACTCCGGGGAGCTGTTTTTT. The genes are TRBV6-6 and TRBJ2-2; D not resolved. The CDR3 spans 11 residues. CDR1 and CDR2 (germline): MNHNY, SVGAGI (reference sequence).

This chain uses TRBV20-1 with TRBJ1-1, with D uncertain. The V gene lost 0 bases and the J gene lost 3 bases, with 14 bases spanning the gap. Germline lookup yields CDR1 DFQATT and CDR2 SNEGSKA (reference sequence). This CDR3 contains 15 residues. CDR3 nucleotides: TGCAGTGCTAGAGATCGATTGGCGGCTGACACTGAAGCTTTCTTT. Translated, it gives CSARDRLAADTEAFF.

This chain uses TRBV19 with TRBJ1-5; no reliable D call. CDR3 length: 13 amino acids. CDR1 and CDR2 from the germline V gene are LNHDA and SQIVND (reference sequence). With 8 bases removed from V and 10 bases from J, the gap between germline ends came to 18 bases. As DNA, the CDR3 is TGTGCCAGTCAGGACCGGTATTGGAGCCCCCAGCATTTT. It specifies CASQDRYWSPQHF.

This clonotype was observed a handful of times. The chain employs TRBV12-1 and TRBJ2-5. TRBV12-1 is listed as a pseudogene. The CDR3 runs to 14 residues. This CDR3 is CASSFGQSQETQYF. In DNA form, the CDR3 reads TGTGCCAGCAGCTTTGGTCAGAGCCAAGAGACCCAGTACTTC.

The rearrangement links TRBV12-3 or TRBV12-4 to TRBJ2-1, with D perhaps TRBD1 (6 bases). The CDR3 is 14 amino acids. V shed 4 bases and J shed 8 bases, with 15 bases lying between them. CDR3 residues: CASSSRTASHEQFF. In DNA, the CDR3 is TGTGCCAGCAGTTCAAGGACAGCCTCCCATGAGCAGTTCTTC.